The 21 T cell receptor beta chains presented below share a single source sample, sequenced in a study of T-cell memory formation after mild COVID-19. Via MiXCR, TCRdb re-called the 5' RACE reads, giving one row per CDR3 protein. Of 200,000 to 300,000 distinct CDR3 sequences listed, roughly 15% are singletons. Sequenced material: PBMCs or a T cell subset sorted from them (not recorded which). The origin of the receptors is an adult woman who had mild COVID-19 (a few samples of this study predate the infection). Cell type and time point are not known.

In this sample, this clonotype turned up a few times. CDR3 DNA: TGTGCCAGCAGCTTAGGAGGGCCTTTTGATACGCAGTATTTT. This encodes CASSLGGPFDTQYF. The chain recombines TRBV7-2 with TRBJ2-3, with D possibly TRBD2 on 5 matching bases. The CDR3 contains 14 residues. The germline V gene has CDR1 SGHTA and CDR2 FQGNSA. Trimming left V 1 base short and J 6 bases short, with 11 bases between.

This clonotype showed up just a few times. This chain uses TRBV29-1 with TRBJ1-1; a weak D match, TRBD1 (5 bases). V dropped 7 bases and J dropped 8 bases, with 14 bases sitting between them. This CDR3 has 11 amino acids. Germline V gene lookup returns CDR1 SQVTM and CDR2 ANQGSEA. CDR3 coding DNA: TGCAGCGGGACCGACAGCACAGAAGCTTTCTTT. It yields the protein CSGTDSTEAFF.

This clonotype was detected only a few times. V and J are TRBV5-5 and TRBJ2-5, with D maybe TRBD1 (5 bases). The CDR3 is 15 residues long. Looked up from germline, CDR1 is SGHKS and CDR2 is YYEKEE (reference sequence). The ends were cut back, 4 bases at V and 2 bases at J, with 15 bases in the middle. The CDR3 DNA follows: TGTGCCAGCAGCATTCAACGACAGTTTCAAGAGACCCAGTACTTC. Amino acids: CASSIQRQFQETQYF.

The sample holds a few counts of this clonotype. The chain is built from TRBV5-1 and TRBJ1-1; D is perhaps TRBD1 (5 bases). The CDR3 totals 14 residues. V was trimmed by 4 bases and J by 4 bases, leaving 14 bases between them. Germline CDR1 is SGHRS and CDR2 is YFSETQ. CDR3: CASSPTAQGTEAFF. The DNA for the CDR3 is TGCGCCAGCAGCCCTACAGCCCAGGGCACTGAAGCTTTCTTT.

The table lists this clonotype with a few counts. The gene calls are TRBV4-3 and TRBJ1-3; no reliable D call. This CDR3 region has 17 residues. The germline CDR1 and CDR2 sequences are LGHNA and YSLEER. Trimming removed 0 bases at V and 4 bases at J, with 16 bases between. The CDR3 reads CASSQDNPSGSGNTIYF. The CDR3, as DNA: TGCGCCAGCAGCCAAGATAATCCCTCTGGTTCCGGAAACACCATATATTTT.

In its sample, this clonotype was seen a few times. V gene TRBV6-5 combines with J gene TRBJ1-2; no clear D gene. CDR1 and CDR2 (germline): MNHEY, SVGAGI. Trimming pared 3 bases from V and 4 bases from J, leaving 15 bases between. The CDR3 runs 15 residues. CDR3 nucleotide sequence: TGTGCCAGCAGTTATGACGGCAGATTTTCCTATGGCTACACCTTC. As protein: CASSYDGRFSYGYTF.

This clonotype has at least ten counts. The rearrangement joins TRBV5-1 to TRBJ2-1, with TRBD2 matching over 7 bases. V lost 1 base, J lost 7 bases, and 11 bases stayed unmatched. The CDR3 spans 16 residues. Germline CDR1 SGHRS, CDR2 YFSETQ. In nucleotides, the CDR3 is TGCGCCAGCAGCTTGATATCCGGGGGGTTTAAGAATGAGCAGTTCTTC. This codes for CASSLISGGFKNEQFF.

This clonotype was counted between two and nine times. The chain couples TRBV15 to TRBJ2-1; tentatively, D is TRBD1 (5 bases). Germline CDR1 is LNHNV and CDR2 is YYDKDF (reference sequence). Trimming cost V 3 bases and J 4 bases, with 13 bases left between them. This CDR3 has 15 residues. CDR3: CATSSDPTGYNEQFF. The DNA for the CDR3 is TGTGCCACCAGCAGTGATCCTACAGGTTACAATGAGCAGTTCTTC.

The J gene is TRBJ1-1, the V gene TRBV12-3 or TRBV12-4, with no clear D. V lost 6 bases and J 0 bases, leaving 14 bases between the germline ends. The CDR3 extends over 15 amino acids. The CDR3 DNA reads as TGTGCCAGCAGGCCCCGGTCGGGGATGAACACTGAAGCTTTCTTT. Translation: CASRPRSGMNTEAFF.

This clonotype came up once. One junction end does not reproduce the germline sequence, and a read error may be involved. The V gene is TRBV11-3, the J gene TRBJ2-1; 8 bases match TRBD1. This CDR3 comprises 15 residues. Germline CDR1 is SGHNT and CDR2 is YENEEA. This CDR3 reads CASSLVGTGNNEQFF. The CDR3 nucleotides read TGTGCAAGCAGCTTAGTAGGGACAGGTAACAATGAGCAGTTCTTC.

In this sample, this clonotype turned up many times. This rearrangement joins TRBV7-2 to TRBJ2-5; the D gene is possibly TRBD2 (6 bases). The CDR3 contains 14 residues. Trimming shortened V by 4 bases and J by 4 bases, and 13 bases separated the two germline ends. The V gene's germline CDR1 is SGHTA and CDR2 FQGNSA. The CDR3 here is CASSSLGGPETQYF. The CDR3 nucleotides read TGTGCCAGCAGCTCCCTCGGGGGTCCAGAGACCCAGTACTTC.

The sample holds a few counts of this clonotype. The chain couples TRBV20-1 to TRBJ2-1; 8 bases match TRBD1. The CDR3 totals 14 residues. Germline assignment: CDR1 DFQATT and CDR2 SNEGSKA (reference sequence). V shed 1 base and J 10 bases; nucleotides not matched to a gene: 9. The CDR3 loop reads CSARGGTGNIEQFF. The CDR3 nucleotides are TGCAGTGCTAGAGGGGGGACAGGCAATATCGAGCAGTTCTTC.

This sequence joins TRBV10-3 and TRBJ1-2, with 8 bases aligning to TRBD1. The germline V gene has CDR1 ENHRY and CDR2 SYGVKD. CDR3 size: 12 residues. Trimming removed 8 bases from V and 6 bases from J; junction bases left unmatched: 5. The CDR3 DNA reads as TGTGCCATCTTCGGACAGGGAGATGGCTACACCTTC. It yields the protein CAIFGQGDGYTF.

The V and J genes are TRBV7-3 and TRBJ2-1, with 7 nucleotides matching TRBD2. CDR3 length equals 17 residues. The germline CDR1 and CDR2 sequences are SGHTA and FQGTGA. Germline trimming cut 5 bases from V and 1 base from J; bases unmatched to any gene: 11. CDR3 sequence (DNA): TGTGCCAGCAGCCCGTTAAATAGCGGGTCGTCCTACAATGAGCAGTTCTTC. Amino acids: CASSPLNSGSSYNEQFF.

This clonotype came up a few times. This rearrangement joins TRBV12-3 or TRBV12-4 to TRBJ1-1; unclear D gene. The ends were cut back, 3 bases at V and 0 bases at J, with 8 bases in the middle. The CDR3 spans 14 residues. Here the CDR3 reads CASSFPGMNTEAFF. The CDR3 DNA reads TGTGCCAGCAGTTTTCCGGGGATGAACACTGAAGCTTTCTTT.

The chain is built from TRBV20-1 and TRBJ2-1; 8 bases map to TRBD2. Germline V gene sequence: CDR1 DFQATT, CDR2 SNEGSKA (reference sequence). Germline trimming cut 0 bases from V and 7 bases from J; bases unmatched to any gene: 14. The CDR3 consists of 17 residues. The DNA of the CDR3 is TGCAGTGCTAGAGAGAAGAAGCTAGCGGGTGCGGTAAATGAGCAGTTCTTC. Translated, it gives CSAREKKLAGAVNEQFF.

Points on this clonotype: Sequence at one end of the junction differs from germline and may be a read error. This chain connects TRBV5-5 to TRBJ2-2; D may be TRBD1 or TRBD2 (6 bases each). Germline V gives CDR1 SGHKS, CDR2 YYEKEE (reference sequence). This CDR3 spans 12 amino acids. This chain's CDR3 is CASRPGAGELIF. The CDR3 nucleotides read TGTGCCAGCAGACCGGGGGCCGGGGAGCTGATTTTT.

In its sample, this clonotype was seen a few times. The chain recombines TRBV11-2 with TRBJ2-1; D is unclear. CDR3 length equals 15 residues. V lost 3 bases and J 2 bases, leaving 11 bases between the germline ends. Germline loops: CDR1 SGHAT, CDR2 FQNNGV. This CDR3 reads CASSFDSITYNEQFF. CDR3 DNA: TGTGCCAGCAGCTTTGATTCGATAACCTACAATGAGCAGTTCTTC.

The count of this clonotype is one. The chain couples TRBV20-1 to TRBJ1-6, with 7 bases aligning to TRBD1. The trim removed 6 bases at V and 8 bases at J, leaving 10 bases unmatched. Germline CDR1 DFQATT, CDR2 SNEGSKA (reference sequence). CDR3 length: 14 amino acids. This CDR3 reads CSARPGQSYSPLHF. Written as DNA, the CDR3 is TGCAGTGCAAGGCCGGGACAGTCCTATTCACCCCTCCACTTT.

This rearrangement joins TRBV7-2 to TRBJ2-1, with 7 bases identical to TRBD2. Germline trimming cut 3 bases from V and 3 bases from J; bases unmatched to any gene: 14. The CDR3 extends over 18 amino acids. Germline V lookup: CDR1 SGHTA, CDR2 FQGNSA. The CDR3 loop is CASSFYGLGGGLYNEQFF. The CDR3, as DNA: TGTGCCAGCAGCTTCTACGGACTAGGCGGGGGTCTCTACAATGAGCAGTTCTTC.

The rearrangement uses TRBV5-1 and TRBJ2-7, with 10 bases identical to TRBD1. This CDR3 contains 15 residues. V shed 4 bases, J shed 1 base, and the junction held 5 bases outside the gene matches. In germline, CDR1 is SGHRS, CDR2 YFSETQ. CDR3 in DNA: TGCGCCAGCAGCCGGTCGGGACAGGGGTCCTACGAGCAGTACTTC. Translating it yields CASSRSGQGSYEQYF.